This paragraph covers one TCR beta chain sequence. The antigen remains undetermined. CDR3 length equals 13 residues. V lost 3 bases, J lost 7 bases, and 2 bases stayed unmatched. Germline V CDR1 and CDR2: LNHNV, YYDKDF (reference sequence). Libraries were prepared by immunoSEQ multiplex PCR; TCRdb keeps only in-frame clonotypes and omits some of them. The sample lists 130,000 or so clones; just under 95% were seen once. These data originate in a study of T cell responses to AZD1222 COVID-19 vaccine. Overall study context: Pooled samples include second doses given at about 4 or 12 weeks. Study observations and caveats: Recipients of two AZD1222 doses showed rising Spike-specific TCR breadth and depth. The donor cohort was predominantly white British with a female majority, and clonal diversity may have been underestimated.

This sequence originates from an adult in good health. The sample in question was peripheral blood, obtained on day 0 of AZD1222 vaccination. This chain links TRBV15 with TRBJ2-1; 8 bases map to TRBD1. The CDR3 nucleotides read TGTGCCACCAGCAGGGGACAGGCAAATGAGCAGTTCTTC. Translating gives CATSRGQANEQFF.